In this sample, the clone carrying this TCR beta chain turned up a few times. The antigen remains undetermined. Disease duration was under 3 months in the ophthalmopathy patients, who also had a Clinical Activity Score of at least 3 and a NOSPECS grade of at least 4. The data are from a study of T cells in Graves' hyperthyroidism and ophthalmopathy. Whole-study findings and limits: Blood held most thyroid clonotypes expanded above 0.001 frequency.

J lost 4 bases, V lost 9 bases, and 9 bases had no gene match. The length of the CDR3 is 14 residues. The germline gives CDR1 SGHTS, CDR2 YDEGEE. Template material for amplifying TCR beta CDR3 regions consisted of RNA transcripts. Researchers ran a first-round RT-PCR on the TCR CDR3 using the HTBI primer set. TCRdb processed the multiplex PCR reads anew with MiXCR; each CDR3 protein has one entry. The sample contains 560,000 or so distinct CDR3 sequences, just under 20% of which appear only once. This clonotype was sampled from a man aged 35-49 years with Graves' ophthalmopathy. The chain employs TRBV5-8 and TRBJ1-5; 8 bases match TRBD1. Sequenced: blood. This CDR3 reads CATNSGQVNQPQHF. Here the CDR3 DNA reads TGTGCCACCAATTCGGGACAGGTTAATCAGCCCCAGCATTTT.